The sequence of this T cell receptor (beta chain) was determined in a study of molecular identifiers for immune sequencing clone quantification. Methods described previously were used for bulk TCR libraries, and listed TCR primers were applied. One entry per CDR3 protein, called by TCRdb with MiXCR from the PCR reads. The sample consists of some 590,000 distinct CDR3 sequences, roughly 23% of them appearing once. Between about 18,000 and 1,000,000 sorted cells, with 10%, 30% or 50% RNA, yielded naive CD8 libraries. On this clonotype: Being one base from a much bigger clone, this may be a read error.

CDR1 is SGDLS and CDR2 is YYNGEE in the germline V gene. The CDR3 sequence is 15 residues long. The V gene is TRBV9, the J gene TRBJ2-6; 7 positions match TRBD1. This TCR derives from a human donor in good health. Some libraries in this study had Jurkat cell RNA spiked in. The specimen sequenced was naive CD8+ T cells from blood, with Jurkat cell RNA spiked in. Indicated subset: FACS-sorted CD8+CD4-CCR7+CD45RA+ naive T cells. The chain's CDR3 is CVSSVGTAGANVLTF. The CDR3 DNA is TGTGTCAGCAGCGTTGGGACAGCTGGGGCCAACGTCCTGACTTTC. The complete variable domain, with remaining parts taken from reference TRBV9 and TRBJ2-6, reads DSGVTQTPKHLITATGQRVTLRCSPRSGDLSVYWYQQSLDQGLQFLIQYYNGEERAKGNILERFSAQQFPDLHSELNLSSLELGDSALYFCVSSVGTAGANVLTFGAGSRLTVL.